The 27 T cell receptor beta chains below all came from one sample that was sequenced in a study of blood T cells in healthy people across ages. Sample-barcoded 5' priming and a J-beta primer mix drove a second PCR of roughly 6 to 12 cycles. Each CDR3 protein is one row after TCRdb ran MiXCR on the 5' RACE reads. Of around 1,100,000 distinct CDR3 sequences listed, 35% to 40% are singletons. The specimen sequenced was blood. All receptors come from a man between 18 and 35 years old in good health.

The chain employs TRBV5-1 and TRBJ2-1, with TRBD2 matching over 13 bases. The CDR3 is made up of 15 amino acids. Trimming at V came to 4 bases and at J to 11 bases, leaving 9 bases not matched to a gene. Germline assignment: CDR1 SGHRS and CDR2 YFSETQ. In nucleotides, the CDR3 is TGCGCCAGCAGCCCACTGACTAGCGGGGGGAATAAGCAGTTCTTC. Amino acid sequence: CASSPLTSGGNKQFF.

In nucleotides, the CDR3 is TGCAGTGCTAGGGATCGACTCGATCTGGGGGAGCAGTACTTC. This encodes CSARDRLDLGEQYF. This chain uses TRBV20-1 with TRBJ2-7; no clear D gene. The CDR3 has 14 residues. With 3 bases removed from V and 7 bases from J, the gap between germline ends came to 19 bases. Germline loops: CDR1 DFQATT, CDR2 SNEGSKA (reference sequence).

The J gene is TRBJ2-3, the V gene TRBV11-2; tentatively, D is TRBD1 (5 bases). V shed 2 bases and J shed 3 bases, with 15 bases lying between them. The CDR3 loop spans 16 amino acids. Germline lookup yields CDR1 SGHAT and CDR2 FQNNGV. CDR3 residues: CASSLINQGGTDTQYF. CDR3 coding DNA: TGTGCCAGCAGCTTAATTAACCAGGGCGGAACAGATACGCAGTATTTT. The full variable domain, with the rest looked up from reference TRBV11-2 and TRBJ2-3, is EAGVAQSPRYKIIEKRQSVAFWCNPISGHATLYWYQQILGQGPKLLIQFQNNGVVDDSQLPKDRFSAERLKGVDSTLKIQPAKLEDSAVYLCASSLINQGGTDTQYFGPGTRLTVL.

This sequence joins TRBV12-3 or TRBV12-4 and TRBJ1-2, with 8 positions matching TRBD1. This CDR3 has 14 residues. V gave up 7 bases and J gave up 2 bases; unmatched junction bases: 6. The CDR3 loop is CASKTDRVNYGYTF. The DNA for the CDR3 is TGTGCCAGCAAGACGGACAGGGTGAACTATGGCTACACCTTC.

This chain uses TRBV12-3 or TRBV12-4 with TRBJ2-5; D unclear. V lost 3 bases and J 1 base, leaving 21 bases between the germline ends. The CDR3 runs to 18 residues. The CDR3 is CASSFWGLNAWIQETQYF. CDR3 in DNA: TGTGCCAGCAGTTTTTGGGGATTGAATGCGTGGATCCAAGAGACCCAGTACTTC.

This chain uses TRBV7-9 with TRBJ1-4; D unclear. Germline V gene data show CDR1 as SEHNR and CDR2 as FQNEAQ (reference sequence). V was cut by 5 bases and J by 6 bases, with 16 bases left in between. The CDR3 length is 15 residues. The CDR3 protein is CASSHPRGRYEKLFF. CDR3 in DNA: TGTGCCAGCAGCCATCCCCGGGGTAGATATGAAAAACTGTTTTTT.

The gene calls are TRBV10-3 and TRBJ2-3, with 9 bases identical to TRBD2. This CDR3 spans 15 amino acids. Unmatched junction bases numbered 4, after V lost 4 bases and J lost 2 bases. CDR1 is ENHRY and CDR2 is SYGVKD in the germline V gene. CDR3 bases: TGTGCCATCAGTGCTAGCGGGATCGTCACAGATACGCAGTATTTT. Translation gives CAISASGIVTDTQYF.

CDR3 coding DNA: TGTGCCACCAGTGGACCAGCGGGGGCCTTGAACACCGGGGAGCTGTTTTTT. This encodes CATSGPAGALNTGELFF. This chain uses TRBV24-1 with TRBJ2-2, with TRBD2 identical over 8 bases. Germline loops: CDR1 KGHDR, CDR2 SFDVKD. The trim removed 5 bases at V and 1 base at J, leaving 8 bases unmatched. The CDR3 is made up of 17 amino acids.

The rearrangement joins TRBV20-1 to TRBJ2-3; the match to TRBD2 covers 9 bases. The length of the CDR3 is 15 residues. The V gene's germline CDR1 is DFQATT and CDR2 SNEGSKA (reference sequence). V lost 0 bases and J lost 5; bases outside the gene matches: 6. Here the CDR3 DNA reads TGCAGTGCTAGAGAGCGGGGGGGGCAGAGAGATACGCAGTATTTT. Encoded protein: CSARERGGQRDTQYF.

This clonotype was seen a handful of times. V gene TRBV4-3 combines with J gene TRBJ2-3; 11 nucleotides align to TRBD2. Germline values: CDR1 LGHNA, CDR2 YSLEER. The CDR3 spans 16 residues. V lost 0 bases and J lost 6; bases outside the gene matches: 5. The CDR3 loop is CASSQEIAGGRDTQYF. The CDR3, as DNA: TGCGCCAGCAGCCAAGAAATAGCGGGGGGGCGTGATACGCAGTATTTT.

The genes are TRBV7-2 and TRBJ2-2, with D possibly TRBD2 on 5 matching bases. Germline V gene sequence: CDR1 SGHTA, CDR2 FQGNSA. The length of the CDR3 is 14 residues. V lost 5 bases to trimming and J lost 5 bases, with 12 bases between them. In nucleotides, the CDR3 is TGTGCCAGCAGCCCTTTTCGCGGGACCGGGGAGCTGTTTTTT. This gives the protein CASSPFRGTGELFF.

V gene TRBV5-1 combines with J gene TRBJ2-3, with no clear D. The CDR3 is 16 amino acids. V was trimmed by 0 bases and J by 2 bases, leaving 13 bases between them. Germline V gene data show CDR1 as SGHRS and CDR2 as YFSETQ. The CDR3 here is CASSLDGQTVTDTQYF. The CDR3 DNA sequence: TGCGCCAGCAGCTTGGATGGTCAAACCGTCACAGATACGCAGTATTTT.

The chain combines TRBV2 with TRBJ2-2; maybe TRBD1 (5 bases). Germline lookup yields CDR1 SNHLY and CDR2 FYNNEI. The CDR3 is made up of 14 amino acids. V lost 6 bases, J lost 1 base, and 9 bases lay in between. The CDR3 sequence is CASSSTGNTGELFF. In nucleotides, the CDR3 is TGTGCCAGCAGCTCAACAGGGAACACCGGGGAGCTGTTTTTT.

CDR3: CASSKPDYEQYF. The DNA of the CDR3 is TGTGCCAGCAGTAAACCGGACTACGAGCAGTACTTC. The chain has TRBV28 and TRBJ2-7; D call uncertain. The CDR3 contains 12 residues. Trimming took 5 bases from V and 3 from J, leaving 8 bases between them. Per the germline V gene, CDR1 is MDHEN and CDR2 is SYDVKM.

The V and J genes are TRBV5-1 and TRBJ2-5; 7 bases agree with TRBD1. V was clipped by 3 bases and J by 11 bases; unmatched bases: 10. Germline V lookup: CDR1 SGHRS, CDR2 YFSETQ. The CDR3 covers 13 residues. The CDR3 is CASSWDRFYGQYF. The CDR3 coding sequence is TGCGCCAGCAGCTGGGACAGATTCTACGGGCAGTACTTC.

This chain connects TRBV10-3 to TRBJ1-5; no reliable D call. Germline loops: CDR1 ENHRY, CDR2 SYGVKD. The V end was cut by 3 bases, the J end by 0 bases, with 6 bases between. This CDR3 is 14 amino acids long. This CDR3 reads CAISDAVSNQPQHF. The CDR3 nucleotides are TGTGCCATCAGTGATGCAGTTAGCAATCAGCCCCAGCATTTT.

The chain is built from TRBV6-1 and TRBJ1-6, with 8 bases matching TRBD1. The CDR3 covers 13 residues. The junction had 6 bases not matched to a gene; V was cut back by 11 bases and J by 6 bases. The germline gives CDR1 MNHNS, CDR2 SASEGT. CDR3 DNA sequence: TGTGCCGGAGACAGGGGCCCTAATTCACCCCTCCACTTT. Translated: CAGDRGPNSPLHF.

The CDR3, as DNA: TGTGCCAGCAGTCAAATGGCGGAGACCCAGTACTTC. Its translation is CASSQMAETQYF. The rearrangement uses TRBV6-2 or TRBV6-3 and TRBJ2-5; D gene ambiguous. The germline V and J ends were trimmed by 5 bases and 5 bases, with 9 bases remaining between them. Germline CDR1 MNHEY, CDR2 SVGEGT. This CDR3 region has 12 residues.

The J gene is TRBJ1-1, the V gene TRBV20-1; TRBD1 might be the D (5 bases). Trimming pared 4 bases from V and 0 bases from J, leaving 9 bases between. The CDR3 sequence is 13 residues long. Germline CDR1 reads DFQATT; CDR2 reads SNEGSKA (reference sequence). CDR3 amino acids: CSAMRTMNTEAFF. In DNA form, the CDR3 reads TGCAGTGCTATGCGGACAATGAACACTGAAGCTTTCTTT.

This clonotype was recorded a few times. This sequence joins TRBV6-2 or TRBV6-3 and TRBJ1-1; no clear D. This CDR3 has 14 residues. V gave up 2 bases and J gave up 2 bases, with 9 bases separating them. Looked up from germline, CDR1 is MNHEY and CDR2 is SVGEGT. The CDR3 is CASSYPASNTEAFF. CDR3 nucleotide sequence: TGTGCCAGCAGTTACCCGGCATCTAACACTGAAGCTTTCTTT.

The chain links TRBV5-4 to TRBJ2-7; D perhaps matches TRBD1 (8 bases). Trimming left V 0 bases short and J 3 bases short, with 16 bases between. In germline, CDR1 is SGHNT, CDR2 YYREEE (reference sequence). This CDR3 has 16 amino acids. In nucleotides, the CDR3 is TGTGCCAGCAGCTTGGGGAGCGGGGACAGGATCTACGAGCAGTACTTC. Translation: CASSLGSGDRIYEQYF.

The chain has TRBV10-3 and TRBJ2-2; possible D gene TRBD1, 6 bases. The CDR3 covers 14 residues. Looked up from germline, CDR1 is ENHRY and CDR2 is SYGVKD. V lost 5 bases to trimming and J lost 0 bases, with 7 bases between them. The CDR3 region has the DNA TGTGCCATCAGTTGGGACACGAACACCGGGGAGCTGTTTTTT. It specifies CAISWDTNTGELFF.

The chain links TRBV20-1 to TRBJ1-1; D not certain. The CDR3 runs to 14 residues. Germline loops: CDR1 DFQATT, CDR2 SNEGSKA (reference sequence). Trimming stripped 0 bases from V and 8 bases from J, with 16 bases between. The CDR3 DNA is TGCAGTGCTAGAGATATGTCGGGCAGCTCAGAAGCTTTCTTT. Translated: CSARDMSGSSEAFF.

This sequence joins TRBV7-2 and TRBJ2-1; 8 bases match TRBD2. With 5 bases clipped from V and 0 bases from J, the junction kept 6 bases outside the gene matches. The CDR3 consists of 16 residues. In germline, CDR1 is SGHTA, CDR2 FQGNSA. The CDR3 here is CASSAASGPSYNEQFF. CDR3 in DNA: TGTGCCAGCAGCGCCGCTAGCGGGCCCTCCTACAATGAGCAGTTCTTC.

Concerning this clonotype itself: A junction boundary mismatches the germline segment, possibly from a read error. The J gene is TRBJ2-7, the V gene TRBV20-1, with 8 bases identical to TRBD2. Germline assignment: CDR1 DFQATT and CDR2 SNEGSKA (reference sequence). The CDR3 is made up of 15 amino acids. CDR3 in DNA: TGCAGTGCACGGCAACAACGGGGGGGGACCTACGAGCAGCACTTC. This sequence encodes CSARQQRGGTYEQHF.

The rearrangement uses TRBV4-3 and TRBJ2-4; 7 nucleotides agree with TRBD2. Trimming removed 4 bases from V and 13 bases from J; junction bases left unmatched: 13. The length of the CDR3 is 14 residues. Looked up from germline, CDR1 is LGHNA and CDR2 is YSLEER. The CDR3 sequence is CASSRSGVYNEQYF. The CDR3 DNA sequence: TGCGCCAGCAGCCGAAGCGGGGTGTACAATGAGCAGTACTTC.

This clonotype occurred a few times. The J gene is TRBJ2-1, the V gene TRBV27; 8 bases agree with TRBD2. Germline V CDR1 and CDR2: MNHEY, SMNVEV (reference sequence). V lost 6 bases to trimming and J lost 8 bases; unmatched junction nucleotides: 6. The CDR3 totals 13 residues. The CDR3 here is CASSGGASHEQFF. As DNA, the CDR3 is TGTGCCAGCAGCGGGGGGGCCTCCCATGAGCAGTTCTTC.